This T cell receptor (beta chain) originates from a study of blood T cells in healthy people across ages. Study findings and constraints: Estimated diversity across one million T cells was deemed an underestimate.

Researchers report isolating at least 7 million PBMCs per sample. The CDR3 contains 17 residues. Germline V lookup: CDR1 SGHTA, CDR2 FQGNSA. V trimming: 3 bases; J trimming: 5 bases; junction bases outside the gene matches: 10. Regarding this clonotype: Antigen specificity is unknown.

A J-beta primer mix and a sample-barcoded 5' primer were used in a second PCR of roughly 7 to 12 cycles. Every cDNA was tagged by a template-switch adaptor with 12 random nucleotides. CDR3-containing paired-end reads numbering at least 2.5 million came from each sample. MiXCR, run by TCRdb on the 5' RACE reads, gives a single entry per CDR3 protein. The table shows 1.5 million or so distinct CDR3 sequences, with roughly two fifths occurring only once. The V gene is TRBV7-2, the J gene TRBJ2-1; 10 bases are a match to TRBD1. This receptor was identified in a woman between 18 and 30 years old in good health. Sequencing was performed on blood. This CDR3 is CASSLEPPGQGHNEQFF. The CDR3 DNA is TGTGCCAGCAGCTTGGAGCCTCCGGGACAGGGGCACAATGAGCAGTTCTTC.